These 13 T cell receptor beta chains were all obtained from the same sample, sequenced in a study of blood T cell repertoires in COVID-19. Assay used: immunoSEQ multiplex PCR; TCRdb lists only in-frame clones, some missing. The data contain tens of thousands of clones, approximately 90% of them singletons. The sample consisted of peripheral blood. These receptors came from a man between 45 and 60 years old with active COVID-19.

The CDR3 DNA reads as TGTGCCAGCAGCCAGAGGAGGGGAATAGGGGCAGATACGCAGTATTTT. It encodes CASSQRRGIGADTQYF. The gene calls are TRBV3-1 (or the pseudogene TRBV3-2) and TRBJ2-3; D might be TRBD2 (6 bases). V lost 3 bases and J lost 4, with 17 bases in between. CDR3 size: 16 residues. Germline V gene sequence: CDR1 LGHDT, CDR2 YNNKEL (reference sequence).

The J gene is TRBJ1-6, the V gene TRBV12-3 or TRBV12-4; D might be TRBD1 (5 bases). Trimming left V 4 bases short and J 18 bases short, with 19 bases between. The CDR3 is 13 residues long. CDR3 loop: CASSSSSDTAHHF. CDR3 nucleotides: TGTGCCAGCAGTTCCTCCTCGGACACTGCGCACCACTTT.

The rearrangement links TRBV19 to TRBJ2-5; 11 bases line up with TRBD2. Germline values: CDR1 LNHDA, CDR2 SQIVND (reference sequence). The CDR3 totals 15 residues. Losses at the gene ends were 2 bases for V and 1 base for J; bases not matched to a gene: 0. The CDR3 DNA is TGTGCCAGTAGTATACTAGCGGGGGGCCAAGAGACCCAGTACTTC. This encodes CASSILAGGQETQYF.

CDR3 DNA: TGTGCCAGCAGCCAGCGCCACGCGGGGGAGACCCAGTACTTC. It encodes CASSQRHAGETQYF. This sequence joins TRBV3-1 (or the pseudogene TRBV3-2) and TRBJ2-5; D might be TRBD2 (6 bases). CDR1 LGHDT and CDR2 YNNKEL come from the germline V gene (reference sequence). The CDR3 sequence is 14 residues long. The germline V and J ends were trimmed by 3 bases and 5 bases, with 13 bases remaining between them.

This chain connects TRBV5-6 to TRBJ2-6, with D possibly matching TRBD2 (6 bases). V lost 2 bases and J 0 bases, leaving 15 bases between the germline ends. Germline CDR1 SGHDT, CDR2 YYEEEE. The CDR3 sequence is 18 residues long. This chain's CDR3 is CASSFLGGGNSGANVLTF. CDR3 in DNA: TGTGCCAGCAGCTTCTTAGGTGGCGGGAACTCTGGGGCCAACGTCCTGACTTTC.

The gene calls are TRBV5-5 and TRBJ2-3; 7 nucleotides match TRBD1. This CDR3 spans 15 amino acids. The germline CDR1 and CDR2 sequences are SGHKS and YYEKEE (reference sequence). After removal of 5 bases from V and 4 bases from J, the junction contained 10 bases not matched to a gene. CDR3 in amino acids: CASRLNRDSSDTQYF. Here the CDR3 DNA reads TGTGCCAGCAGATTGAACCGGGACAGTTCAGATACGCAGTATTTT. Using reference TRBV5-5 and TRBJ2-3 for the parts outside the CDR3, the full variable domain is DAGVTQSPTHLIKTRGQQVTLRCSPISGHKSVSWYQQVLGQGPQFIFQYYEKEERGRGNFPDRFSARQFPNYSSELNVNALLLGDSALYLCASRLNRDSSDTQYFGPGTRLTVL.

The chain couples TRBV7-8 to TRBJ2-7; D not resolved. The germline CDR1 and CDR2 sequences are SGHVS and FQNEAQ. The length of the CDR3 is 13 residues. The germline V and J ends were trimmed by 5 bases and 3 bases, with 11 bases remaining between them. DNA for the CDR3: TGTGCCAGCAGCGAAACAAGAATCTACGAGCAGTACTTC. It yields the protein CASSETRIYEQYF.

This chain joins TRBV5-1 and TRBJ2-3, with 8 positions matching TRBD1. This CDR3 region has 14 residues. V lost 4 bases, J lost 5 bases, and 6 bases stayed unmatched. The germline V gene has CDR1 SGHRS and CDR2 YFSETQ. In DNA form, the CDR3 reads TGCGCCAGCAGCGAGGGGACAGGCGGAGATACGCAGTATTTT. Amino acid sequence: CASSEGTGGDTQYF.

The V gene is TRBV19, the J gene TRBJ2-5; possibly TRBD1 for D (6 bases). V lost 7 bases to trimming and J lost 4 bases, with 19 bases between them. Germline V lookup: CDR1 LNHDA, CDR2 SQIVND (reference sequence). This CDR3 comprises 15 residues. CDR3 nucleotides: TGTGCCAGTACCAAGACCGCGGGCAGGGGAGAGACCCAGTACTTC. This encodes CASTKTAGRGETQYF.

This chain links TRBV7-3 with TRBJ1-1, with D hard to call. Trimming cost V 9 bases and J 1 base, with 12 bases left between them. The CDR3 length is 13 residues. Germline V CDR1 and CDR2: SGHTA, FQGTGA. In nucleotides, the CDR3 is TGTGCCAGTCGGAGGGAGGCGAACACTGAAGCTTTCTTT. Its protein is CASRREANTEAFF.

The chain links TRBV15 to TRBJ2-1; 12 positions agree with TRBD2. The CDR3 spans 13 residues. Germline CDR1 is LNHNV and CDR2 is YYDKDF (reference sequence). Germline trimming cut 4 bases from V and 12 bases from J; bases unmatched to any gene: 4. As DNA, the CDR3 is TGTGCCACCAGCACCTTGACTAGCGGGAGGCAGTTCTTC. It codes for CATSTLTSGRQFF.

The gene calls are TRBV5-5 and TRBJ1-2; 7 nucleotides line up with TRBD1. The V gene's germline CDR1 is SGHKS and CDR2 YYEKEE (reference sequence). J was trimmed by 4 bases and V by 0 bases; bases with no gene match: 6. The CDR3 is made up of 15 amino acids. CDR3 amino acids: CASSLAGGSAYGYTF. CDR3 sequence (DNA): TGTGCCAGCAGCTTGGCAGGGGGTAGTGCCTATGGCTACACCTTC.

As for this clone: A junction boundary mismatches the germline segment, possibly from a read error. This rearrangement joins TRBV6-1 to TRBJ2-2; possibly TRBD1 for D (5 bases). Germline CDR1 MNHNS, CDR2 SASEGT. There are 15 residues in the CDR3. The CDR3 nucleotides are TGTGCCAGCAGCGAAGATCGTAGGGGAACCGGGGAGCTGTTTTTT. As protein: CASSEDRRGTGELFF.